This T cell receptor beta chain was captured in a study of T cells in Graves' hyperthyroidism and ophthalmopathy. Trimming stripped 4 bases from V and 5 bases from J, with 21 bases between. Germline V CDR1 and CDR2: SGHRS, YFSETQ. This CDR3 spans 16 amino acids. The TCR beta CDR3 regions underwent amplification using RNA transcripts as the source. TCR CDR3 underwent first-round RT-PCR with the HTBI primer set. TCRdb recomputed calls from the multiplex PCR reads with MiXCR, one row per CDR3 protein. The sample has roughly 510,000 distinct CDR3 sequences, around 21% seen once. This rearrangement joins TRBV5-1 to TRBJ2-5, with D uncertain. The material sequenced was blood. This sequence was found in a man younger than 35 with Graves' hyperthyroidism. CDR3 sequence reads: CASSPPNTDLGETQYF. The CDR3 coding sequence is TGCGCCAGCAGCCCCCCCAACACGGACCTGGGGGAGACCCAGTACTTC.